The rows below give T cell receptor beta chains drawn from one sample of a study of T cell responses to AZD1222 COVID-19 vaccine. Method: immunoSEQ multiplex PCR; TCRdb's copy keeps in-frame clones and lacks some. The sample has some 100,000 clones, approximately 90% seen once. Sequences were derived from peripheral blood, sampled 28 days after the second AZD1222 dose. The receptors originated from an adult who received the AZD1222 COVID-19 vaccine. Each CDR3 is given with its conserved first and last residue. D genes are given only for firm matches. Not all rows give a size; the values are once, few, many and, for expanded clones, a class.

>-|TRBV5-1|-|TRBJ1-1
TGCGCCAGCAGCTTGGATGTGGCCAGGCCTTTCTTT
CASSLDVARPFF
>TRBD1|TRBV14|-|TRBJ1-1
TGTGCCAGCAGCCAAGATAAACACCATCCCGGACAGGTGAACACTGAAGCTTTCTTT
CASSQDKHHPGQVNTEAFF
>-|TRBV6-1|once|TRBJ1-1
TGTGCCAGCAGTGAAAGGAGGAACACTGAAGCTTTCTTT
CASSERRNTEAFF
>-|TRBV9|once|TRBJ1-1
TGTGCCAGCAGCGCCCAAATGAACACTGAAGCTTTCTTT
CASSAQMNTEAFF
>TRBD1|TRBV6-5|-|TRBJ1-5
TGTGCCAGCAGCGGGACAGGGGAGCAGCCCCAGCATTTT
CASSGTGEQPQHF
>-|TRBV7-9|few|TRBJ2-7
TGTGCCAGCAGCTTGAGGGGGAGCCTCTACGAGCAGTACTTC
CASSLRGSLYEQYF
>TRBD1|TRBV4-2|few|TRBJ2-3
TGTGCCAGCAGCACCCTGACAGGGCACACAGATACGCAGTATTTT
CASSTLTGHTDTQYF
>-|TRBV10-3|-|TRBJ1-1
TGTGCCATCAGCAACATATATTCGACTGAAGCTTTCTTT
CAISNIYSTEAFF
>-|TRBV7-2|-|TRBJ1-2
TGTGCCAGCAGCTTAGCGGCCGGCCTCCCTTCTAACTATGGCTACACCTTC
CASSLAAGLPSNYGYTF
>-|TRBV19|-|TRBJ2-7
TGTGCCAGTAGTGTCCTTTGGGCGGCGGGGGAGCAGTACTTC
CASSVLWAAGEQYF
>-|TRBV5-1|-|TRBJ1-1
TGCGCCAGCAGTTGGTTGACGCCAGATTCCACTGAAGCTTTCTTT
CASSWLTPDSTEAFF
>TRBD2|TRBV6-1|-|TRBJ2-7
TGTGCCAGCAGTGGGGGGGGTAGCGGCTCCTACGAGCAGTACTTC
CASSGGGSGSYEQYF
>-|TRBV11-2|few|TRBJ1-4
TGTGCCAGCAGGAGGGGCGCGGGAGAAAAACTGTTTTTT
CASRRGAGEKLFF
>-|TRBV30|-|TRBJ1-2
TGTGCACTTAGTCGAATGACAGGCTACACCTTC
CALSRMTGYTF
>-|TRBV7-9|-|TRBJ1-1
TGTGCCAGCAGCTTAGCGCAGAAGGTAAATGAAGCTTTCTTT
CASSLAQKVNEAFF
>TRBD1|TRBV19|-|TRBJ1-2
TGTGCCAGTAGTACTGGGACAGGGGGCCGGTATGGCTACACCTTC
CASSTGTGGRYGYTF
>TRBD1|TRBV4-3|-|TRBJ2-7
TGCGCCAGCAGCCAAGTCCACGGGACAGGCCTCCCCTACGAGCAGTACTTC
CASSQVHGTGLPYEQYF
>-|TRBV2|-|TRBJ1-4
TGTGCCAGCAGAGGGGCGAAGGGCTTTAATGAAAAACTGTTTTTT
CASRGAKGFNEKLFF
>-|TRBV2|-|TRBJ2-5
TGTGCCAGCGGTATGCAGGGTGGTGTAGAGACCCAGTACTTC
CASGMQGGVETQYF
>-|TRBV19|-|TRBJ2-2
TGTGCCAGTAGCGGGGCGAACACCGGGGAGCTGTTTTTT
CASSGANTGELFF
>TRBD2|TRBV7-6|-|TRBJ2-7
TGTGCCAGCAGCTTAGATCCTAGCGGGAGTTACGAGCAGTACTTC
CASSLDPSGSYEQYF
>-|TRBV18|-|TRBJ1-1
TGTGCCAGCTCACCACTGGAGGGGGGAGCTTTCTTT
CASSPLEGGAFF
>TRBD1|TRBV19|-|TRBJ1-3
TGTGCCAGTAGTATAGAGGGACAGGGCCTCTCTGGAAACACCATATATTTT
CASSIEGQGLSGNTIYF
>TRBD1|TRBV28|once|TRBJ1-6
TGTGCCAGCAGCCCGGGGGACAGGGGTTCTTCACCCCTCCACTTT
CASSPGDRGSSPLHF
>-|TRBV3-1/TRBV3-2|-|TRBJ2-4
TGTGCCAGCAGCCTTGCGGGGCTTTCCAAAAACATTCAGTACTTC
CASSLAGLSKNIQYF
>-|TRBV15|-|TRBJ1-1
TGTGCCACCAGCAGAGATAGTGGGACTGAAGCTTTCTTT
CATSRDSGTEAFF
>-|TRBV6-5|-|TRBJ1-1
TGTGCCAGCAGTTACCGGGGCATGAACACTGAAGCTTTCTTT
CASSYRGMNTEAFF